This TCR beta chain came from a study of blood T cells in healthy people across ages. Study observations and caveats: Both naive CD4+ cell counts and diversity were greater in long-lived donors than in aged donors.

Using a J-beta primer mix together with a sample-barcoded 5' primer, a second PCR was run for about 6 to 12 cycles. TCRdb reanalysed the 5' RACE reads using MiXCR and keeps one entry per CDR3 protein. The table shows about 800,000 distinct CDR3 sequences, with over 45% occurring only once. This CDR3 has 14 amino acids. In germline, CDR1 is LGHDT, CDR2 YNNKEL (reference sequence). V shed 11 bases, J shed 1 base, and the junction held 7 bases outside the gene matches. Comment on this clonotype: Its antigen is currently unknown.

Sample: blood. This chain joins TRBV3-1 and TRBJ2-2; 7 nucleotides match TRBD1. The sequence derives from a man under 40 in good health. The CDR3 loop reads CAATTGRNTGELFF. DNA for the CDR3: TGTGCCGCCACGACAGGGCGGAACACCGGGGAGCTGTTTTTT. Using reference TRBV3-1 and TRBJ2-2 for the parts outside the CDR3, the full variable domain is DTAVSQTPKYLVTQMGNDKSIKCEQNLGHDTMYWYKQDSKKFLKIMFSYNNKELIINETVPNRFSPKSPDKAHLNLHINSLELGDSAVYFCAATTGRNTGELFFGEGSRLTVL.